This T cell receptor beta chain stems from a study of blood T cell repertoires in COVID-19. Study-wide background: From the United States, Italy and Spain came samples of acute and convalescent COVID-19. PBMCs, B-cell-depleted T cells, or T cells were the source of the cDNA or gDNA that made up the material.

A Seattle source enrolled patients during active infection and followed them longitudinally. CDR1 is SQVTM and CDR2 is ANQGSEA in the germline V gene. Trimming took 6 bases from V and 5 from J, leaving 13 bases between them. The CDR3 consists of 12 residues. Produced via immunoSEQ multiplex PCR; TCRdb's table is partial and in-frame only. The sample includes around 130,000 clones, about 87% of them seen just once. The sequenced material came from peripheral blood. V is TRBV29-1 and J is TRBJ1-1, with D uncertain. The source of this sequence is a human donor with COVID-19, enrolled during active disease. The donor label of this sample is uncertain. For the CDR3, the DNA is TGCAGCGTCCTTTTGAGTTGGACTGAAGCTTTCTTT. Its protein product is CSVLLSWTEAFF.